These 32 T cell receptor beta chains came from one sample sequenced in a study of metastatic and nonmetastatic thyroid tumors. TCRdb used MiXCR to call clones anew from the PCR reads. The sample has more than 10,000 clones; roughly 28% are singletons. Patients were all untreated before their thyroid surgery. Sequencing was performed on tumor tissue. These receptors originate from a female donor with papillary thyroid cancer or a benign thyroid nodule (not recorded which). Some clones in this sample may be carry-over from other donors' samples.

For the CDR3, the DNA is TGTGCCAGCAGCTCCCGAGTGGCTAGCTACGAGCAGTACTTC. It codes for CASSSRVASYEQYF. V and J are TRBV9 and TRBJ2-7; D is unresolved. Germline values: CDR1 SGDLS, CDR2 YYNGEE. CDR3 length equals 14 residues. V lost 4 bases and J 3 bases, leaving 14 bases between the germline ends.

The chain is built from TRBV30 and TRBJ2-7; TRBD2 aligns across 13 bases. The length of the CDR3 is 16 residues. The germline V gene encodes CDR1 GTSNPN and CDR2 SVGIG (reference sequence). The V and J ends lost 2 bases and 2 bases, in that order; junction bases with no gene match: 6. CDR3 sequence: CAWSPGTSGAPYEQYF. The CDR3 coding sequence is TGTGCCTGGAGTCCCGGGACTAGCGGGGCACCCTACGAGCAGTACTTC.

This clone was seen ten or more times. The gene calls are TRBV2 and TRBJ1-2, with D unresolved. CDR1 and CDR2 (germline): SNHLY, FYNNEI. The CDR3 consists of 13 residues. Trimming left V 6 bases short and J 2 bases short, with 10 bases between. This chain's CDR3 is CASRASQNYGYTF. In DNA, the CDR3 is TGTGCCAGCAGGGCATCCCAAAACTATGGCTACACCTTC.

The rearrangement joins TRBV28 to TRBJ2-2; 8 nucleotides line up with TRBD1. V lost 6 bases to trimming and J lost 3 bases; unmatched junction nucleotides: 3. The CDR3 consists of 14 residues. From germline, CDR1 is MDHEN and CDR2 SYDVKM. CDR3: CASRDRDYTGELFF. The CDR3 DNA is TGTGCCAGCAGGGACAGGGATTACACCGGGGAGCTGTTTTTT.

The genes are TRBV7-2 and TRBJ1-2; 8 bases align to TRBD1. Germline V gene lookup returns CDR1 SGHTA and CDR2 FQGNSA. The V gene end was trimmed by 3 bases and the J gene end by 4 bases; junction bases not matched to a gene: 4. The CDR3 covers 14 residues. The CDR3 here is CASSLEQGAYGYTF. The CDR3 DNA reads TGTGCCAGCAGCTTGGAGCAGGGGGCCTATGGCTACACCTTC.

In this sample, this clone turned up once. The chain joins TRBV4-3 to TRBJ2-7; the D gene is possibly TRBD2 (5 bases). Germline V lookup: CDR1 LGHNA, CDR2 YSLEER. Trimming took 1 base from V and 2 from J, leaving 12 bases between them. The CDR3 is 15 residues long. Here the CDR3 DNA reads TGCGCCAGCAGCCAAGCTAGACTAAGCACCTACGAGCAGTACTTC. Protein product: CASSQARLSTYEQYF.

This clone was counted ten times or more. The chain joins TRBV7-2 to TRBJ2-7; 10 bases match TRBD2. Trimming at V came to 5 bases and at J to 2 bases, leaving 6 bases not matched to a gene. In germline, CDR1 is SGHTA, CDR2 FQGNSA. The CDR3 consists of 15 residues. For the CDR3, the DNA is TGTGCCAGCAGCCAGGGACTAGCGACTACCTACGAGCAGTACTTC. Its translation: CASSQGLATTYEQYF.

The table lists this clone with a count of one. The V gene is TRBV20-1, the J gene TRBJ2-1; no clear D. CDR1 DFQATT and CDR2 SNEGSKA come from the germline V gene (reference sequence). V lost 5 bases and J lost 6, with 20 bases in between. This CDR3 is 15 amino acids long. CDR3 in DNA: TGCAGTGCTTCTTTATCAGCCCCCATGATCAATGAGCAGTTCTTC. Translation: CSASLSAPMINEQFF.

Judged by abundance, this clone is medium-sized. The chain has TRBV5-1 and TRBJ1-1, with D maybe TRBD1 (5 bases). V lost 0 bases, J lost 4 bases, and 13 bases lay in between. The V gene's germline CDR1 is SGHRS and CDR2 YFSETQ. CDR3 length: 15 residues. In DNA, the CDR3 is TGCGCCAGCAGCTTGGAGGCAGGGACGGGCACTGAAGCTTTCTTT. Translated: CASSLEAGTGTEAFF.

This clone has ten or more counts. This rearrangement joins TRBV11-2 to TRBJ2-1; D not certain. CDR3 length equals 13 residues. Trimming shortened V by 0 bases and J by 8 bases, and 8 bases separated the two germline ends. CDR1 SGHAT and CDR2 FQNNGV come from the germline V gene. The CDR3 is CASSLEPLDEQFF. CDR3 sequence (DNA): TGTGCCAGCAGCTTAGAGCCTCTCGATGAGCAGTTCTTC.

This chain joins TRBV20-1 and TRBJ1-5, with TRBD1 as a possible D gene (5 bases). From germline, CDR1 is DFQATT and CDR2 SNEGSKA (reference sequence). This CDR3 spans 16 amino acids. Trimming removed 4 bases from V and 0 bases from J, with 16 bases in between. The CDR3 region is CSATIPGLGSNQPQHF. The CDR3 DNA reads TGCAGTGCTACTATACCGGGACTCGGTAGCAATCAGCCCCAGCATTTT.

The table lists this clone with a few counts. V is TRBV6-2 or TRBV6-3 and J is TRBJ2-7; 11 bases align to TRBD2. The CDR3 contains 15 residues. The trim removed 5 bases at V and 2 bases at J, leaving 5 bases unmatched. From germline, CDR1 is MNHEY and CDR2 SVGEGT. CDR3 sequence (DNA): TGTGCCAGCAGTCGACTAGCGGGACCTGCCTACGAGCAGTACTTC. This codes for CASSRLAGPAYEQYF.

This clone is deemed medium-sized. V gene TRBV10-3 combines with J gene TRBJ1-1; 7 bases are shared with TRBD1. V shed 2 bases and J 1 base; nucleotides not matched to a gene: 4. Germline-derived CDR1 and CDR2 are ENHRY and SYGVKD. The CDR3 has 15 residues. In DNA form, the CDR3 reads TGTGCCATCAGTGAGACAGGGGCAGGGAACACTGAAGCTTTCTTT. Amino acid sequence: CAISETGAGNTEAFF.

This clone qualifies as large. The chain uses TRBV18 and TRBJ1-1; D is ambiguous. The CDR3 is 12 residues long. Per germline, CDR1 KGHSH and CDR2 LQKENI. V shed 4 bases and J shed 3 bases, with 6 bases lying between them. This chain's CDR3 is CASSQGDTEAFF. The CDR3 DNA is TGTGCCAGCTCACAGGGAGACACTGAAGCTTTCTTT.

The sample holds many counts of this clone. V gene TRBV7-2 combines with J gene TRBJ2-1; 7 bases match TRBD2. Trimming removed 0 bases from V and 5 bases from J; junction bases left unmatched: 1. Per the germline V gene, CDR1 is SGHTA and CDR2 is FQGNSA. This CDR3 has 14 residues. CDR3: CASSLAGGNNEQFF. Written as DNA, the CDR3 is TGTGCCAGCAGCTTAGCGGGAGGGAACAATGAGCAGTTCTTC.

This clone rates as medium-sized (0.01 to 0.1%). The chain links TRBV6-5 to TRBJ2-7; weak D call: TRBD1 (6 bases). This CDR3 contains 14 residues. The V gene's germline CDR1 is MNHEY and CDR2 SVGAGI. Trimming cost V 2 bases and J 5 bases, with 13 bases left between them. The CDR3 protein is CASSYERGGNEQYF. In DNA form, the CDR3 reads TGTGCCAGCAGTTACGAACGTGGGGGCAACGAGCAGTACTTC.

This clone qualifies as medium-sized (0.01 to 0.1%). Other nucleotide sequences from this sample produce the same CDR3. The chain recombines TRBV15 with TRBJ2-7; D is possibly TRBD1 (5 bases). The V end lost 0 bases, the J end lost 1 base, and 10 bases lay between the germline ends. Germline loops: CDR1 LNHNV, CDR2 YYDKDF (reference sequence). The CDR3 has 15 amino acids. The CDR3 coding sequence is TGTGCCACCAGCAGAGATCGCGGACAATCCTACGAGCAGTACTTC. It yields the protein CATSRDRGQSYEQYF.

By its share, this clone is medium-sized. This chain uses TRBV18 with TRBJ2-6, with D possibly TRBD2 on 5 matching bases. The V and J ends lost 1 base and 2 bases respectively, with 6 bases between them. This CDR3 has 15 amino acids. CDR1 and CDR2 (germline): KGHSH, LQKENI. CDR3 bases: TGTGCCAGCTCACCACAGGAGGCTGGGGCCAACGTCCTGACTTTC. Its protein is CASSPQEAGANVLTF.

By share, this clone ranks as medium-sized (0.01 to 0.1%). The V and J genes are TRBV7-3 and TRBJ2-7; TRBD1 or TRBD2 may be the D gene (5 bases each). The CDR3 sequence is 16 residues long. Looked up from germline, CDR1 is SGHTA and CDR2 is FQGTGA. V was clipped by 1 base and J by 5 bases, with 18 bases between them. The DNA of the CDR3 is TGTGCCAGCAGCTTAAAGGACGCAGAATGGGACCACGAGCAGTACTTC. As protein: CASSLKDAEWDHEQYF.

The chain combines TRBV7-2 with TRBJ1-2; 9 bases match TRBD1. V lost 0 bases, J lost 8 bases, and 13 bases stayed unmatched. CDR1 SGHTA and CDR2 FQGNSA come from the germline V gene. The CDR3 is 17 amino acids. The CDR3 sequence is CASSLASGQGLTRGYTF. CDR3 DNA: TGTGCCAGCAGCTTAGCGTCGGGACAGGGCCTCACGAGGGGCTACACCTTC.

In the case of this clone: At one of its ends the junction is not consistent with the germline gene, which may arise from a read error. The chain joins TRBV27 to TRBJ1-5, with 9 bases lining up with TRBD1. This CDR3 is 14 amino acids long. In germline, CDR1 is MNHEY, CDR2 SMNVEV (reference sequence). The chain's CDR3 is CARDTGGPMRPKHF. The CDR3 DNA follows: TGTGCCAGAGATACAGGGGGCCCCATGCGGCCCAAGCATTTT.

This clone was picked up a small number of times. The chain is built from TRBV9 and TRBJ1-2; no reliable D call. Germline V gives CDR1 SGDLS, CDR2 YYNGEE. With 0 bases removed from V and 3 bases from J, the gap between germline ends came to 15 bases. The CDR3 runs to 16 residues. CDR3 nucleotide sequence: TGTGCCAGCAGCGTAGGGGAGGAGCCCCGGTACTATGGCTACACCTTC. Translation gives CASSVGEEPRYYGYTF.

This clone appeared many times. V gene TRBV10-3 combines with J gene TRBJ1-4; tentatively, D is TRBD1 (5 bases). V was clipped by 2 bases and J by 0 bases, with 10 bases between them. The germline CDR1 and CDR2 sequences are ENHRY and SYGVKD. This CDR3 has 16 amino acids. The CDR3 sequence: CAISEAGRATNEKLFF. As DNA, the CDR3 is TGTGCCATCAGTGAGGCAGGGCGTGCAACTAATGAAAAACTGTTTTTT.

This chain uses TRBV6-1 with TRBJ2-1, with D possibly TRBD2 on 6 matching bases. The CDR3 has 13 amino acids. Trimming removed 4 bases from V and 10 bases from J, with 14 bases in between. Per germline, CDR1 MNHNS and CDR2 SASEGT. CDR3 amino acids: CASSAVSLAEQFF. CDR3 bases: TGTGCCAGCAGTGCCGTTAGTCTAGCGGAGCAGTTCTTC.

This clone was counted only a few times. The V and J genes are TRBV10-3 and TRBJ2-2; the D gene is possibly TRBD2 (6 bases). Germline values: CDR1 ENHRY, CDR2 SYGVKD. V gave up 6 bases and J gave up 13 bases, with 21 bases separating them. The CDR3 totals 14 residues. For the CDR3, the DNA is TGTGCCATCAGGGATAGCGGAAACACCGGGTGGCTGTTTTTT. This codes for CAIRDSGNTGWLFF.

This clone has just a few counts. The chain is built from TRBV2 and TRBJ2-3; D unresolved. Trimming shortened V by 5 bases and J by 3 bases, and 6 bases separated the two germline ends. The CDR3 is 12 amino acids. Germline V lookup: CDR1 SNHLY, CDR2 FYNNEI. Written as DNA, the CDR3 is TGTGCCAGCAGTACACAGACAGATACGCAGTATTTT. Translating it yields CASSTQTDTQYF.

This clone was detected ten times or more. This may be a read error: a much more frequent sequence differs by one nucleotide. CDR3 amino acids: CASSQQAGGTYEQHF. CDR3 nucleotides: TGTGCCAGCAGCCAGCAGGCGGGAGGGACGTACGAGCAGCACTTC. V gene TRBV7-3 combines with J gene TRBJ2-7; 9 bases agree with TRBD2. Germline V gene lookup returns CDR1 SGHTA and CDR2 FQGTGA. The CDR3 is 15 residues long.

This clone is judged large. This chain joins TRBV24-1 and TRBJ2-2; possibly TRBD2 for D (5 bases). V was shortened by 8 bases and J by 9 bases, with 9 bases between the two germline ends. The CDR3 runs to 11 residues. Germline V gene data show CDR1 as KGHDR and CDR2 as SFDVKD. Written as DNA, the CDR3 is TGTGCCACCACCGCGGGCCGGGAGCTGTTTTTT. Translating gives CATTAGRELFF.

In its sample, this clone ranks as medium-sized (0.01 to 0.1%). The genes are TRBV19 and TRBJ1-5; D not resolved. V shed 5 bases and J shed 5 bases, with 7 bases lying between them. The CDR3 loop spans 12 amino acids. Germline assignment: CDR1 LNHDA and CDR2 SQIVND (reference sequence). CDR3 loop: CASSPRDQPQHF. The DNA of the CDR3 is TGTGCCAGTAGTCCGCGAGATCAGCCCCAGCATTTT.

This clone occurred many times. The chain recombines TRBV2 with TRBJ2-1, with 14 bases fitting TRBD2. Germline V gene lookup returns CDR1 SNHLY and CDR2 FYNNEI. The CDR3 has 17 amino acids. Trimming took 5 bases from V and 2 from J; bases not matched to a gene: 5. The CDR3 DNA follows: TGTGCCAGCAGTACCTTGGGACTAGCGGGAGCCTACAATGAGCAGTTCTTC. Protein sequence: CASSTLGLAGAYNEQFF. The full variable domain, its missing parts supplied by reference TRBV2 and TRBJ2-1, is EPEVTQTPSHQVTQMGQEVILRCVPISNHLYFYWYRQILGQKVEFLVSFYNNEISEKSEIFDDQFSVERPDGSNFTLKIRSTKLEDSAMYFCASSTLGLAGAYNEQFFGPGTRLTVL.

This clone appeared many times. At the DNA level, this CDR3 is encoded by other sequences in the same sample as well. This chain links TRBV7-2 with TRBJ1-5; tentative D call: TRBD1 (5 bases). Germline V gene lookup returns CDR1 SGHTA and CDR2 FQGNSA. CDR3 length equals 16 residues. V was shortened by 1 base and J by 1 base, with 11 bases between the two germline ends. This chain's CDR3 is CASSLGGDPSNQPQHF. The DNA of the CDR3 is TGTGCCAGCAGCTTAGGTGGGGACCCAAGCAATCAGCCCCAGCATTTT.

In this sample, this clone turned up many times. V gene TRBV2 combines with J gene TRBJ1-5; D is ambiguous. Germline CDR1 SNHLY, CDR2 FYNNEI. Deletions cut 6 bases from V and 6 bases from J, with 9 bases between. The CDR3 covers 12 residues. In DNA form, the CDR3 reads TGTGCCAGCAGGGACTACAGTCAGCCCCAGCATTTT. Amino acids: CASRDYSQPQHF.